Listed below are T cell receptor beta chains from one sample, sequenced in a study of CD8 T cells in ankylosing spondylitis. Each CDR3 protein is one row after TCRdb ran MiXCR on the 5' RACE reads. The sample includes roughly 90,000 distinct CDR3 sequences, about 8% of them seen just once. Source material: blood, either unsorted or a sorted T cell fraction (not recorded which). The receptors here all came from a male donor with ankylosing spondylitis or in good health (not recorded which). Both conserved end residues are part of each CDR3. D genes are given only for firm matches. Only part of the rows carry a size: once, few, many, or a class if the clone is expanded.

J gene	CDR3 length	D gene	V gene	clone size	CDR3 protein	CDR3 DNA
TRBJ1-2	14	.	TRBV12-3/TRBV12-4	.	CASTVASLNYGYTF	TGTGCCAGCACTGTGGCCAGTCTTAACTATGGCTACACCTTC
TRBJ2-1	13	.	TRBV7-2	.	CASRLGRLNEQFF	TGTGCCAGCAGGCTGGGACGGCTTAATGAGCAGTTCTTC
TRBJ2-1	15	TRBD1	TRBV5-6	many	CASSLTGGTYNEQFF	TGTGCCAGCAGCTTGACAGGGGGAACTTACAATGAGCAGTTCTTC
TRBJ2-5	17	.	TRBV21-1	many	CASAPDGGTGGGETQYF	TGTGCCAGCGCTCCCGACGGCGGGACAGGGGGTGGAGAGACCCAGTACTTC
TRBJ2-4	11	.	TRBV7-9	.	CASSSSALQYF	TGTGCCAGCAGCTCATCCGCGCTTCAGTACTTC
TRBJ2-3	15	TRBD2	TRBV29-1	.	CSVEGEAGSTDTQYF	TGCAGCGTTGAAGGTGAAGCGGGGAGCACAGATACGCAGTATTTT
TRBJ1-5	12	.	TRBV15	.	CATSRPNQPQHF	TGTGCCACCAGCAGACCGAATCAGCCCCAGCATTTT
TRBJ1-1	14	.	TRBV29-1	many	CSVENVFVGTEAFF	TGCAGCGTTGAAAACGTATTTGTGGGGACTGAAGCTTTCTTT
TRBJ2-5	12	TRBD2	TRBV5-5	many	CASSVGLAWGYF	TGTGCCAGCAGCGTGGGACTAGCGTGGGGTTACTTC
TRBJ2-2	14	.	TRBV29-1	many	CSGLTRANTGELFF	TGCAGCGGCCTTACACGGGCGAACACCGGGGAGCTGTTTTTT
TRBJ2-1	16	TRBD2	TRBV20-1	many	CSARGTSGGPSREQFF	TGCAGTGCTAGAGGGACTAGCGGGGGGCCCTCGCGTGAGCAGTTCTTC
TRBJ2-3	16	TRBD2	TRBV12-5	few	CASGWTLTSGTDTQYF	TGTGCTAGTGGTTGGACCTTGACTAGCGGCACAGATACGCAGTATTTT
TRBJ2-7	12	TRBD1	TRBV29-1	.	CSVGTGYTEQHF	TGCAGTGTCGGGACAGGGTATACCGAGCAGCACTTC
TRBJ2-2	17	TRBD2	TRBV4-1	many	CASSQERLAGSGGELFF	TGCGCCAGCAGCCAAGAACGGCTAGCGGGATCGGGCGGGGAGCTGTTTTTT
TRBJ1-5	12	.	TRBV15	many	CATSRANQPQHF	TGTGCCACCAGCAGAGCTAATCAGCCCCAGCATTTT
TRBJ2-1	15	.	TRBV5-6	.	CASSPTGLAFNEQFF	TGTGCCAGCAGCCCAACGGGGCTAGCATTCAATGAGCAGTTCTTC
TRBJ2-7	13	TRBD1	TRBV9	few	CASSVVQGGEQYF	TGTGCCAGCAGCGTAGTACAGGGGGGTGAGCAGTACTTC
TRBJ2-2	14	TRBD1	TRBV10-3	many	CATNRGSNTGELFF	TGTGCCACCAACAGGGGTTCGAACACCGGGGAGCTGTTTTTT
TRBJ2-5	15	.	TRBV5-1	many	CASSLEGGAQETQYF	TGCGCCAGCAGCTTGGAGGGGGGAGCTCAAGAGACCCAGTACTTC
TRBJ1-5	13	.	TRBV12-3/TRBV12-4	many	CASSLLGDQPQHF	TGTGCCAGCAGTTTGCTAGGCGATCAGCCCCAGCATTTT
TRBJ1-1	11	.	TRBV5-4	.	CASSLDAEAFF	TGTGCCAGCAGCTTGGACGCTGAAGCTTTCTTT
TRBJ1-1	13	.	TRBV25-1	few	CASSIRGQTEAFF	TGTGCCAGCAGTATCCGGGGGCAGACTGAAGCTTTCTTT
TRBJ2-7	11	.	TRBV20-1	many	CSVLRTDEQYF	TGCAGTGTATTGAGAACGGACGAGCAGTACTTC
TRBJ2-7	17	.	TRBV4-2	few	CASSHLYRDREEGEQYF	TGTGCCAGCAGCCATTTGTATCGTGACAGGGAGGAGGGCGAGCAGTACTTC
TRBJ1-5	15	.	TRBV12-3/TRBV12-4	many	CASSLEGGGNQPQHF	TGTGCCAGCAGTTTAGAGGGTGGAGGCAATCAGCCCCAGCATTTT
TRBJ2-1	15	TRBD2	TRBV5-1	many	CASSTLAGGLNEQFF	TGCGCCAGCAGCACACTAGCGGGAGGACTCAATGAGCAGTTCTTC
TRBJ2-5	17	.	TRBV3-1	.	CASSQDFGTRTKETQYF	TGTGCCAGCAGCCAAGATTTTGGGACAAGAACGAAAGAGACCCAGTACTTC
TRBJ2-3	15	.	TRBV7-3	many	CASSQGTALTDTQYF	TGTGCCAGCAGCCAGGGGACCGCCCTCACAGATACGCAGTATTTT
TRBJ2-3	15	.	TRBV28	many	CASSLTRTYTDTQYF	TGTGCCAGCAGTCTCACCAGGACCTACACAGATACGCAGTATTTT
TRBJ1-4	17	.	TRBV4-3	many	CASSQDRVSAANEKLFF	TGCGCCAGCAGCCAAGATCGGGTATCAGCGGCTAATGAAAAACTGTTTTTT